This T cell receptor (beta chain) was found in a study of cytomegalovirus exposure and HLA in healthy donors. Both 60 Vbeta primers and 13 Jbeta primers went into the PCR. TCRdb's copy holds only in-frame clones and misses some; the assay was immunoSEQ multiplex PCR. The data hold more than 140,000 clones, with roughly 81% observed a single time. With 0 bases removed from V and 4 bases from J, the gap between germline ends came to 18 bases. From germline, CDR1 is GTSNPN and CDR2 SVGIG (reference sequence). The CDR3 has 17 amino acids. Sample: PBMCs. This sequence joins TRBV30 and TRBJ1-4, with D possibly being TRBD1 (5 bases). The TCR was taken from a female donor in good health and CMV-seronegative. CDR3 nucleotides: TGTGCCTGGAGTGTACGTGGGCTAACGGGGGGTAATGAAAAACTGTTTTTT. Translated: CAWSVRGLTGGNEKLFF.